Each of the 27 T cell receptor beta chains below was sequenced from the same sample in a study of Ad26.COV2.S vaccination and SARS-CoV-2 variants. Generated by immunoSEQ multiplex PCR, the TCRdb table keeps only in-frame clones and is missing some. This table has 300,000 to 450,000 clones, roughly 81% appearing once. Documented treatment: around 19 received Ad26.COV2.S at low or high dose, single or two shots; a few received placebo; per-sample allocation not given. All samples were drawn on day 63, counting from the first vaccine or placebo injection. Material: peripheral blood, obtained in a trial of Ad26.COV2.S vaccine versus placebo. The receptors originated from a person between 18 and 65 years old who received the Ad26.COV2.S COVID-19 vaccine or a placebo.

This rearrangement joins TRBV19 to TRBJ1-1; 7 nucleotides agree with TRBD1. This CDR3 spans 14 amino acids. Germline trimming cut 10 bases from V and 4 bases from J; bases unmatched to any gene: 12. CDR1 LNHDA and CDR2 SQIVND come from the germline V gene (reference sequence). CDR3 DNA sequence: TGTGCCAATGCGAACAGGGGAGGTTGCACTGAAGCTTTCTTT. Translation: CANANRGGCTEAFF.

The chain joins TRBV5-1 to TRBJ2-1; maybe TRBD2 (5 bases). V lost 2 bases, J lost 1 base, and 10 bases lay in between. Germline V gene sequence: CDR1 SGHRS, CDR2 YFSETQ. The CDR3 has 15 amino acids. In DNA form, the CDR3 reads TGCGCCAGCAGCTTTATTCCGGGATCCTACAATGAGCAGTTCTTC. This sequence encodes CASSFIPGSYNEQFF.

The chain joins TRBV27 to TRBJ1-2; D is unresolved. Germline V gene lookup returns CDR1 MNHEY and CDR2 SMNVEV (reference sequence). Trimming took off 3 bases at V and 6 bases at J, with 14 bases between the two ends. CDR3 length equals 14 residues. CDR3 region: CASSFLGQDNGYTF. The DNA for the CDR3 is TGTGCCAGCAGTTTTTTGGGCCAAGATAATGGCTACACCTTC.

The V gene is TRBV5-1, the J gene TRBJ2-3; possible D gene TRBD2, 6 bases. The CDR3 is made up of 17 amino acids. Trimming took 0 bases from V and 0 from J, leaving 14 bases between them. CDR1 and CDR2 from the germline V gene are SGHRS and YFSETQ. CDR3 loop: CASSLAAGSTSTDTQYF. The CDR3 coding sequence is TGCGCCAGCAGCTTGGCGGCGGGGAGTACTAGCACAGATACGCAGTATTTT.

The rearrangement uses TRBV30 and TRBJ2-7; 12 bases are a match to TRBD2. The V gene end was trimmed by 4 bases and the J gene end by 1 base; junction bases not matched to a gene: 2. CDR1 is GTSNPN and CDR2 is SVGIG in the germline V gene (reference sequence). This CDR3 is 14 amino acids long. CDR3 nucleotides: TGTGCCTGGACTAGCGGGAGGGGATCCTACGAGCAGTACTTC. Amino acid sequence: CAWTSGRGSYEQYF.

The rearrangement links TRBV27 to TRBJ2-7, with TRBD2 as a possible D gene (5 bases). The CDR3 has 14 residues. V was shortened by 6 bases and J by 0 bases, with 12 bases between the two germline ends. Germline V lookup: CDR1 MNHEY, CDR2 SMNVEV (reference sequence). For the CDR3, the DNA is TGTGCCAGCAGCGTCTCCCGGGGCTCCTACGAGCAGTACTTC. This codes for CASSVSRGSYEQYF.

V gene TRBV6-2 or TRBV6-3 combines with J gene TRBJ1-1, with 7 nucleotides matching TRBD1. The CDR3 runs 14 residues. V trimming: 4 bases; J trimming: 6 bases; junction bases outside the gene matches: 8. Germline V lookup: CDR1 MNHEY, CDR2 SVGEGT. The CDR3: CASSWDRGRAEAFF. CDR3 in DNA: TGTGCCAGCAGTTGGGATAGGGGGCGCGCTGAAGCTTTCTTT.

This chain uses TRBV5-6 with TRBJ2-5, with 12 bases matching TRBD2. V was pared by 4 bases and J by 4 bases, with 5 bases of the junction left unmatched. The length of the CDR3 is 15 residues. CDR1 SGHDT and CDR2 YYEEEE come from the germline V gene. CDR3 residues: CASSPSGGATETQYF. The CDR3 DNA follows: TGTGCCAGCAGCCCTAGCGGGGGGGCCACAGAGACCCAGTACTTC.

The chain has TRBV6-2 or TRBV6-3 and TRBJ1-2; 9 nucleotides line up with TRBD1. Germline V gene lookup returns CDR1 MNHEY and CDR2 SVGEGT. The CDR3 covers 15 residues. The trim removed 5 bases at V and 2 bases at J, leaving 6 bases unmatched. CDR3: CASSARGTGNYGYTF. The CDR3 DNA reads TGTGCCAGCAGTGCCAGAGGGACAGGGAACTATGGCTACACCTTC.

The chain uses TRBV6-5 and TRBJ1-1; 11 nucleotides match TRBD1. There are 14 residues in the CDR3. The trim removed 10 bases at V and 4 bases at J, leaving 8 bases unmatched. The germline CDR1 and CDR2 sequences are MNHEY and SVGAGI. This CDR3 is CATGDRGWSTEAFF. The CDR3 DNA follows: TGTGCCACCGGGGACAGGGGGTGGAGCACTGAAGCTTTCTTT.

This chain links TRBV5-1 with TRBJ1-4, with TRBD1 matching over 7 bases. The CDR3 is 15 amino acids. CDR1 SGHRS and CDR2 YFSETQ come from the germline V gene. The ends lost 4 bases at V and 3 bases at J; junction bases unmatched: 6. CDR3: CASSPPGQSNEKLFF. The CDR3 DNA reads as TGCGCCAGCAGCCCACCGGGACAGTCTAATGAAAAACTGTTTTTT.

Of note for this clone: At the DNA level, this CDR3 is encoded by other sequences in the same sample as well. J is TRBJ2-5 and V is TRBV18; the match to TRBD1 covers 9 bases. V lost 3 bases and J lost 4; bases outside the gene matches: 6. The germline V gene has CDR1 KGHSH and CDR2 LQKENI. The CDR3 loop spans 15 amino acids. CDR3 nucleotides: TGTGCCAGCTCACCGCCGGGACAGGGCGGAGAGACCCAGTACTTC. This gives the protein CASSPPGQGGETQYF.

The rearrangement uses TRBV10-1 and TRBJ1-3; 7 bases are a match to TRBD1. The length of the CDR3 is 14 residues. The V gene's germline CDR1 is WNHNN and CDR2 SYGVQD (reference sequence). V lost 6 bases to trimming and J lost 3 bases; unmatched junction nucleotides: 5. CDR3 sequence reads: CASRKGGFGNTIYF. The CDR3 region has the DNA TGCGCCAGCAGGAAAGGGGGCTTTGGAAACACCATATATTTT.

The chain is built from TRBV7-2 and TRBJ2-7; D not certain. This CDR3 spans 15 amino acids. Per the germline V gene, CDR1 is SGHTA and CDR2 is FQGNSA. The ends were cut back, 3 bases at V and 6 bases at J, with 18 bases in the middle. CDR3 DNA sequence: TGTGCCAGCAGCTTTATGTCCCGAACCTTAGGCGAGCAGTACTTC. Its protein product is CASSFMSRTLGEQYF.

The rearrangement joins TRBV9 to TRBJ2-1, with D perhaps given as TRBD1 or TRBD2 (5 bases each). The CDR3 has 16 amino acids. The V gene lost 0 bases and the J gene lost 1 base, with 11 bases spanning the gap. The germline V gene encodes CDR1 SGDLS and CDR2 YYNGEE. The CDR3 loop reads CASSVGGRRSYNEQFF. CDR3 bases: TGTGCCAGCAGCGTAGGGGGACGGCGGTCCTACAATGAGCAGTTCTTC.

As for this clone: The sample carries other DNA sequences with the same CDR3. This chain joins TRBV10-3 and TRBJ2-7; 7 bases are a match to TRBD1. The CDR3 is 11 amino acids. Germline assignment: CDR1 ENHRY and CDR2 SYGVKD. Trimming removed 2 bases from V and 10 bases from J; junction bases left unmatched: 2. CDR3 sequence (DNA): TGTGCCATCAGTGAGACAGGGGAACAGTACTTC. Protein sequence: CAISETGEQYF.

The rearrangement joins TRBV24-1 to TRBJ2-7; 10 bases are a match to TRBD2. In germline, CDR1 is KGHDR, CDR2 SFDVKD. The CDR3 is 17 residues long. J gave up 3 bases and V 8 bases, and 15 bases lay outside the gene matches. As DNA, the CDR3 is TGTGCCACCACTCCCAGGGGGGACCTAGCGGGGGTCTACGAGCAGTACTTC. This translates into CATTPRGDLAGVYEQYF.

V is TRBV18 and J is TRBJ1-1; 8 bases align to TRBD1. The CDR3 spans 15 residues. V shed 4 bases and J 1 base; nucleotides not matched to a gene: 5. Germline V gene data show CDR1 as KGHSH and CDR2 as LQKENI. CDR3 sequence reads: CASSLLGTGNTEAFF. The CDR3, as DNA: TGTGCCAGCTCACTTCTAGGGACAGGGAACACTGAAGCTTTCTTT.

As DNA, the CDR3 is TGTGCCAGCAGACCTAGCGGGGGATACAATGAGCAGTTCTTC. This sequence encodes CASRPSGGYNEQFF. The rearrangement joins TRBV11-2 to TRBJ2-1; TRBD2 agrees at 10 bases. CDR3 length equals 14 residues. Germline CDR1 SGHAT, CDR2 FQNNGV. The junction had 3 bases not matched to a gene; V was cut back by 6 bases and J by 4 bases. Variable domain in full (rest from reference TRBV11-2 and TRBJ2-1): EAGVAQSPRYKIIEKRQSVAFWCNPISGHATLYWYQQILGQGPKLLIQFQNNGVVDDSQLPKDRFSAERLKGVDSTLKIQPAKLEDSAVYLCASRPSGGYNEQFFGPGTRLTVL.

This clone was found once. The chain has TRBV4-1 and TRBJ2-4, with TRBD2 as a possible D gene (5 bases). The length of the CDR3 is 14 residues. Germline loops: CDR1 MGHRA, CDR2 YSYEKL. V shed 3 bases and J shed 6 bases, with 12 bases lying between them. CDR3 amino acids: CASSQALAGNIQYF. Written as DNA, the CDR3 is TGCGCCAGCAGCCAGGCCCTAGCCGGAAACATTCAGTACTTC.

The genes are TRBV28 and TRBJ1-5; maybe TRBD1 (6 bases). V lost 3 bases, J lost 9 bases, and 27 bases lay in between. Germline CDR1 MDHEN, CDR2 SYDVKM. The CDR3 has 18 amino acids. CDR3 nucleotide sequence: TGTGCCAGCAGTTTGGGCGGGGGACAAAGCGGGAAACAAAGGCCCCAGCATTTT. Translation gives CASSLGGGQSGKQRPQHF. Variable domain in full (rest from reference TRBV28 and TRBJ1-5): DVKVTQSSRYLVKRTGEKVFLECVQDMDHENMFWYRQDPGLGLRLIYFSYDVKMKEKGDIPEGYSVSREKKERFSLILESASTNQTSMYLCASSLGGGQSGKQRPQHFGDGTRLSIL.

The chain employs TRBV7-2 and TRBJ2-7; 7 bases are shared with TRBD2. CDR1 and CDR2 (germline): SGHTA, FQGNSA. This CDR3 contains 14 residues. J was trimmed by 1 base and V by 4 bases; bases with no gene match: 4. In DNA, the CDR3 is TGTGCCAGCAGCTCTAGCGGACAATCCTACGAGCAGTACTTC. Amino acids: CASSSSGQSYEQYF.

J is TRBJ2-7 and V is TRBV6-5; no reliable D call. The CDR3 is made up of 13 amino acids. V gave up 6 bases and J gave up 3 bases, with 12 bases separating them. Looked up from germline, CDR1 is MNHEY and CDR2 is SVGAGI. This CDR3 reads CASSSTRYYEQYF. CDR3 DNA: TGTGCCAGCAGCTCTACACGGTACTACGAGCAGTACTTC.

This clone appeared a single time. The genes are TRBV19 and TRBJ1-6; TRBD1 aligns across 9 bases. The V and J ends lost 4 bases and 12 bases, in that order; junction bases with no gene match: 13. This CDR3 has 16 residues. The germline gives CDR1 LNHDA, CDR2 SQIVND (reference sequence). The CDR3 loop reads CASSTQPGQGFVPLHF. For the CDR3, the DNA is TGTGCCAGTAGTACTCAACCGGGACAGGGATTTGTACCCCTCCACTTT.

This chain connects TRBV27 to TRBJ1-1, with D maybe TRBD1 (5 bases). There are 16 residues in the CDR3. The V end lost 4 bases, the J end lost 1 base, and 16 bases lay between the germline ends. Germline V gene data show CDR1 as MNHEY and CDR2 as SMNVEV (reference sequence). The CDR3 region has the DNA TGTGCCAGCAGTTCGACAGCTGACTTTCCGAACACTGAAGCTTTCTTT. Protein sequence: CASSSTADFPNTEAFF.

This chain joins TRBV15 and TRBJ2-3, with D maybe TRBD1 (6 bases). CDR1 is LNHNV, CDR2 YYDKDF, per germline (reference sequence). Trimming removed 0 bases at V and 1 base at J, with 20 bases between. This CDR3 contains 19 residues. CDR3 protein: CATSRDLASRGPGTDTQYF. CDR3 nucleotides: TGTGCCACCAGCAGAGATCTCGCGTCCAGGGGACCGGGCACAGATACGCAGTATTTT.

This clone was seen only once. The chain joins TRBV5-1 to TRBJ2-1; tentative D call: TRBD2 (6 bases). In germline, CDR1 is SGHRS, CDR2 YFSETQ. This CDR3 has 16 amino acids. The V gene lost 4 bases and the J gene lost 5 bases, with 19 bases spanning the gap. The CDR3 is CASSQTNGGSHNEQFF. The DNA for the CDR3 is TGCGCCAGCAGCCAAACTAATGGGGGGAGTCACAATGAGCAGTTCTTC.